This T cell receptor (beta chain) was retrieved from a study of T cell repertoires in cytomegalovirus infection. Across the whole study: Recently identified HLA-C-restricted CMV epitopes and well-studied HLA-B-restricted CMV epitopes were used by the study. Matching HLA type, along with CMV infection, was indicated by public TCR beta signatures. General study points: Carriers of CMV and the relevant HLA type were discriminated by public TCR beta frequency. The ex vivo response was dominated by HLA-C-restricted CMV-specific TCR beta clonotypes.

TCRdb reanalysed the reads using MiXCR and keeps one entry per CDR3 protein. The sample has some 590,000 distinct CDR3 sequences, almost 40% seen once. In regard to this clonotype: The antigen remains undetermined.

This CDR3 is built from 15 residues. CDR1 and CDR2 from the germline V gene are MNHEY and SVGEGT. The J segment lost 2 bases and the V segment lost 6 bases, leaving 5 bases of the junction unmatched. V usage is TRBV6-2 or TRBV6-3 and J usage is TRBJ2-1, with 9 bases matching TRBD1. Material: cultured PBMCs, obtained from culture after CMV antigen stimulation. The receptor comes from a human donor in good health (CMV status not recorded). Some clones in this sample may be carry-over from other donors' samples. The CDR3 DNA sequence: TGTGCCAGCAGCCGGGGACAGGGACCCTACAATGAGCAGTTCTTC. This encodes CASSRGQGPYNEQFF.